This T cell receptor (beta chain) was captured in a study of OX40 agonist ivuxolimab in advanced cancers. Study overall: Eligibility admitted prior anti-PD-1, anti-PD-L1 or anti-CTLA-4 therapy; about 39% had some. Study-wide results and caveats: In the 0.1 to 3.0 mg/kg range, CD4+ and CD8+ blood T cells had expanded clonally by week 6.

A remark on this clone: Its antigen remains unknown.

With 2 bases removed from V and 4 bases from J, the gap between germline ends came to 9 bases. CDR1 is LNHNV, CDR2 YYDKDF, per germline (reference sequence). The CDR3 is made up of 14 amino acids. Clones were sequenced by immunoSEQ multiplex PCR, and TCRdb holds only the in-frame ones, with some missing. This sample has 40,000 or so clones; more than 75% occur once, and the top ten carry 12%. Collection of blood occurred at baseline, at cycle 4 day 1, and at cycle 7 day 1. The input for sequencing was CD4+ or CD8+ T cells sorted from blood, taken in a trial of the OX40 agonist ivuxolimab. V is TRBV15 and J is TRBJ1-3, with a possible D match to TRBD1 (6 bases). The receptor's source is an adult with an advanced solid tumor such as melanoma, head and neck, liver or kidney cancer. CDR3 sequence (DNA): TGTGCCACCAGCAGAAAGGGGGGCGGAAACACCATATATTTT. Translated: CATSRKGGGNTIYF.